What follows are 14 T cell receptor beta chains derived from one specimen sequenced in a study of a mutant IDH1 vaccine in newly diagnosed glioma. Time point of the sample: week 23, last vaccination. The study gave 300 ug of mutant IDH1 20-mer peptide per vaccine dose, with topical imiquimod. These receptors' targets are unknown. TCRdb keeps only in-frame clones here, not all; method: immunoSEQ multiplex PCR. The sample consists of 50,000 to 70,000 clones, over 70% of them appearing once. Material: PBMCs, obtained from a glioma patient whose treatment included an IDH1 peptide vaccine. Every receptor here comes from a man aged 40-55 years with glioma.

This chain links TRBV7-9 with TRBJ1-2; the D gene is possibly TRBD1 (6 bases). There are 14 residues in the CDR3. The V gene lost 5 bases and the J gene lost 2 bases, with 12 bases spanning the gap. Germline lookup yields CDR1 SEHNR and CDR2 FQNEAQ (reference sequence). The CDR3 DNA follows: TGTGCCAGCAGCAGTAATACAGGGAACTATGGCTACACCTTC. Translated, it gives CASSSNTGNYGYTF.

The chain carries TRBV7-2 and TRBJ1-4, with D unresolved. Trimming took off 1 base at V and 3 bases at J, with 3 bases between the two ends. Germline CDR1 reads SGHTA; CDR2 reads FQGNSA. This CDR3 has 13 residues. In DNA, the CDR3 is TGTGCCAGCAGCTTAGTGGCTAATGAAAAACTGTTTTTT. It codes for CASSLVANEKLFF.

V usage is TRBV5-1 and J usage is TRBJ2-7; 7 bases match TRBD1. CDR3 size: 13 residues. Germline CDR1 and CDR2: SGHRS and YFSETQ. V dropped 4 bases and J dropped 7; count of bases not matched to a gene: 8. For the CDR3, the DNA is TGCGCCAGCAGCCCACAGGGGACGGGGGAGCAGTACTTC. This codes for CASSPQGTGEQYF. Together with reference TRBV5-1 and TRBJ2-7, the CDR3 gives the full variable domain: KAGVTQTPRYLIKTRGQQVTLSCSPISGHRSVSWYQQTPGQGLQFLFEYFSETQRNKGNFPGRFSGRQFSNSRSEMNVSTLELGDSALYLCASSPQGTGEQYFGPGTRLTVT.

The chain has TRBV27 and TRBJ2-7, with 10 positions matching TRBD2. CDR1 MNHEY and CDR2 SMNVEV come from the germline V gene (reference sequence). V lost 4 bases and J lost 3; bases outside the gene matches: 12. CDR3 size: 17 residues. DNA for the CDR3: TGTGCCAGCAGTTGGGCTAGCGGGAGTGCCGAGGGCTACGAGCAGTACTTC. Translation gives CASSWASGSAEGYEQYF.

As concerns this clone: The same CDR3 also results from other DNA sequences found in this sample. CDR3 DNA sequence: TGTGCCAGCAGGGCGGGGTATGGCTACACCTTC. Amino acid sequence: CASRAGYGYTF. The rearrangement joins TRBV28 to TRBJ1-2; D unclear. The CDR3 sequence is 11 residues long. The V end was cut by 6 bases, the J end by 5 bases, with 7 bases between. Germline loops: CDR1 MDHEN, CDR2 SYDVKM.

The V and J genes are TRBV30 and TRBJ2-2; 12 bases agree with TRBD2. Germline lookup yields CDR1 GTSNPN and CDR2 SVGIG (reference sequence). The CDR3 runs to 14 residues. V was clipped by 7 bases and J by 4 bases; unmatched bases: 4. The CDR3: CASLAGGLTGELFF. Written as DNA, the CDR3 is TGTGCCTCCCTAGCGGGAGGGCTCACCGGGGAGCTGTTTTTT.

This clone was picked up one time. V usage is TRBV5-7 and J usage is TRBJ2-7; D is perhaps TRBD2 (6 bases). TRBV5-7 is sorted into the ORF group, with uncertain function. The CDR3 is made up of 17 amino acids. Trimming removed 4 bases at V and 7 bases at J, with 27 bases between. CDR3 nucleotides: TGTGCCAGCAGCAGTTGTGGGACTCTGGACGGTCGGCTGGAGCAGTACTTC. Protein sequence: CASSSCGTLDGRLEQYF.

CDR3 bases: TGTGCCAGCAGTGCCTCAATACAGGGCGGCTATGGCTACACCTTC. Amino acid sequence: CASSASIQGGYGYTF. The gene calls are TRBV6-4 and TRBJ1-2, with D possibly being TRBD1 (6 bases). V lost 4 bases and J 4 bases, leaving 16 bases between the germline ends. Germline CDR1 and CDR2: MRHNA and SNTAGT. This CDR3 spans 15 amino acids.

This chain connects TRBV27 to TRBJ2-5, with D unresolved. Germline V lookup: CDR1 MNHEY, CDR2 SMNVEV (reference sequence). The CDR3 consists of 14 residues. Between the trimmed V and J ends, which lost 1 base and 2 bases, there was a span of 8 bases. CDR3 nucleotides: TGTGCCAGCAGTTTATGGGCAGAGCAAGAGACCCAGTACTTC. It specifies CASSLWAEQETQYF.

This clone was seen a few times. The chain carries TRBV4-3 and TRBJ2-7; weak D call: TRBD1 (6 bases). The germline CDR1 and CDR2 sequences are LGHNA and YSLEER. The CDR3 extends over 15 amino acids. The ends were cut back, 1 base at V and 2 bases at J, with 12 bases in the middle. The CDR3 nucleotides are TGCGCCAGCAGCCAAGGAGCCTACAGGGCCTACGAGCAGTACTTC. Its translation is CASSQGAYRAYEQYF.

This rearrangement joins TRBV9 to TRBJ2-7; perhaps TRBD2 as D (5 bases). CDR1 is SGDLS and CDR2 is YYNGEE in the germline V gene. This CDR3 is built from 14 residues. V was clipped by 6 bases and J by 2 bases, with 15 bases between them. The CDR3 protein is CASTPGSSPYEQYF. The CDR3 bases are TGTGCCAGCACCCCGGGGAGCAGTCCCTACGAGCAGTACTTC. Combining the CDR3 with reference TRBV9 and TRBJ2-7 gives the whole variable domain DSGVTQTPKHLITATGQRVTLRCSPRSGDLSVYWYQQSLDQGLQFLIQYYNGEERAKGNILERFSAQQFPDLHSELNLSSLELGDSALYFCASTPGSSPYEQYFGPGTRLTVT.

This chain uses TRBV12-5 with TRBJ2-7; the D gene is possibly TRBD1 (5 bases). CDR3 length: 13 amino acids. Germline V gives CDR1 LGHNT, CDR2 FRNRAP. The V end was cut by 4 bases, the J end by 4 bases, with 11 bases between. Here the CDR3 DNA reads TGTGCTAGTGGTTATCGTCAGGGTTACGAGCAGTACTTC. It yields the protein CASGYRQGYEQYF. Drawing the rest from reference TRBV12-5 and TRBJ2-7, the complete variable domain is DARVTQTPRHKVTEMGQEVTMRCQPILGHNTVFWYRQTMMQGLELLAYFRNRAPLDDSGMPKDRFSAEMPDATLATLKIQPSEPRDSAVYFCASGYRQGYEQYFGPGTRLTVT.

This clone appeared a few times. The gene calls are TRBV5-4 and TRBJ1-1; 7 bases align to TRBD1. CDR1 is SGHNT and CDR2 is YYREEE in the germline V gene (reference sequence). The CDR3 runs 15 residues. After removal of 0 bases from V and 5 bases from J, the junction contained 7 bases not matched to a gene. The CDR3 reads CASSLGNRGKTEAFF. In nucleotides, the CDR3 is TGTGCCAGCAGCTTGGGGAACAGGGGTAAAACTGAAGCTTTCTTT.

V and J are TRBV7-2 and TRBJ1-1; no clear D gene. This CDR3 has 15 amino acids. Trimming stripped 7 bases from V and 1 base from J, with 16 bases between. Germline V gene sequence: CDR1 SGHTA, CDR2 FQGNSA. The CDR3 is CASKVENRRNTEAFF. Written as DNA, the CDR3 is TGTGCCAGCAAGGTAGAGAACAGACGGAACACTGAAGCTTTCTTT.